One sample yielded the 19 T cell receptor beta chains listed below, sequenced in a study of blood T cell repertoires in COVID-19. Sequencing was performed with immunoSEQ multiplex PCR; in TCRdb, only in-frame clones are kept and a portion is missing. The data show 330,000 or so clones, with 80% to 90% seen just once and 5% held by the top ten. The sequencing input was PBMCs or T cells enriched from blood (not recorded which). Receptor source: a man younger than 40 who had recovered from COVID-19.

This clone was seen just once. The rearrangement uses TRBV18 and TRBJ2-1; 7 bases map to TRBD2. The CDR3 has 16 amino acids. V shed 3 bases and J 0 bases; nucleotides not matched to a gene: 5. Germline assignment: CDR1 KGHSH and CDR2 LQKENI. The DNA for the CDR3 is TGTGCCAGCTCACCCCCAAGCGGGGACTCCTACAATGAGCAGTTCTTC. Its protein is CASSPPSGDSYNEQFF.

The count of this clone is one. The gene calls are TRBV18 and TRBJ2-6; 7 bases are a match to TRBD2. This CDR3 has 19 amino acids. J was trimmed by 0 bases and V by 2 bases; bases with no gene match: 10. The germline CDR1 and CDR2 sequences are KGHSH and LQKENI. The CDR3 DNA is TGTGCCAGCTCACCAGGTTGGGGGGGACCTGGCTCTGGGGCCAACGTCCTGACTTTC. Its protein product is CASSPGWGGPGSGANVLTF. Combining the CDR3 with reference TRBV18 and TRBJ2-6 gives the whole variable domain NAGVMQNPRHLVRRRGQEARLRCSPMKGHSHVYWYRQLPEEGLKFMVYLQKENIIDESGMPKERFSAEFPKEGPSILRIQQVVRGDSAAYFCASSPGWGGPGSGANVLTFGAGSRLTVL.

The rearrangement uses TRBV15 and TRBJ1-3; D unclear. The V and J ends lost 0 bases and 1 base respectively, with 7 bases between them. Germline V CDR1 and CDR2: LNHNV, YYDKDF (reference sequence). The length of the CDR3 is 15 residues. In DNA form, the CDR3 reads TGTGCCACCAGCAGAGATAACTGGTCTGGAAACACCATATATTTT. This gives the protein CATSRDNWSGNTIYF.

This clone turned up a few times. The rearrangement uses TRBV5-1 and TRBJ1-2; 8 nucleotides align to TRBD1. The germline V gene encodes CDR1 SGHRS and CDR2 YFSETQ. The length of the CDR3 is 14 residues. Germline trimming cut 4 bases from V and 3 bases from J; bases unmatched to any gene: 5. The CDR3 DNA sequence: TGCGCCAGCAGCCGCGAGGGACAGGACTATGGCTACACCTTC. Protein: CASSREGQDYGYTF. The full variable domain, in which reference TRBV5-1 and TRBJ1-2 provide the parts outside the CDR3, is KAGVTQTPRYLIKTRGQQVTLSCSPISGHRSVSWYQQTPGQGLQFLFEYFSETQRNKGNFPGRFSGRQFSNSRSEMNVSTLELGDSALYLCASSREGQDYGYTFGSGTRLTVV.

This chain joins TRBV7-8 and TRBJ2-5; TRBD1 is a possible D gene (6 bases). This CDR3 region has 14 residues. From germline, CDR1 is SGHVS and CDR2 FQNEAQ. Deletions cut 1 base from V and 4 bases from J, with 10 bases between. CDR3 protein: CASSLGGGSETQYF. The DNA of the CDR3 is TGTGCCAGCAGCTTAGGAGGGGGATCAGAGACCCAGTACTTC.

The V and J genes are TRBV5-1 and TRBJ2-5; D call uncertain. Germline CDR1 is SGHRS and CDR2 is YFSETQ. V lost 1 base and J lost 4, with 11 bases in between. CDR3 size: 14 residues. CDR3 residues: CASSLLNSGETQYF. In DNA, the CDR3 is TGCGCCAGCAGCTTGTTGAACAGTGGAGAGACCCAGTACTTC.

The J gene is TRBJ2-7, the V gene TRBV7-9; D possibly corresponds to TRBD1 (6 bases). Germline V gives CDR1 SEHNR, CDR2 FQNEAQ (reference sequence). Trimming removed 4 bases from V and 4 bases from J, with 11 bases in between. CDR3 size: 13 residues. CDR3 amino acids: CASSYQGYYEQYF. In DNA form, the CDR3 reads TGTGCCAGCAGCTACCAGGGGTATTACGAGCAGTACTTC.

This chain uses TRBV18 with TRBJ2-7; a possible D gene is TRBD2 (5 bases). CDR1 is KGHSH, CDR2 LQKENI, per germline. The CDR3 length is 16 residues. V lost 5 bases and J 5 bases, leaving 22 bases between the germline ends. CDR3 residues: CASSVAEGLVDNEQYF. The CDR3 DNA is TGTGCCAGCTCAGTGGCAGAGGGTTTAGTAGACAACGAGCAGTACTTC.

The chain employs TRBV13 and TRBJ2-1; 7 nucleotides agree with TRBD1. The CDR3 is 17 residues long. Unmatched junction bases numbered 6, after V lost 1 base and J lost 0 bases. The germline gives CDR1 PRHDT, CDR2 FYEKMQ (reference sequence). Here the CDR3 reads CASSLVGDSSSYNEQFF. In DNA, the CDR3 is TGTGCCAGCAGCTTAGTGGGGGACAGCAGCTCCTACAATGAGCAGTTCTTC.

With respect to this clone: Other nucleotide sequences in the sample specify the same CDR3. The genes are TRBV9 and TRBJ2-1; 7 nucleotides match TRBD1. The germline V gene encodes CDR1 SGDLS and CDR2 YYNGEE. This CDR3 region has 14 residues. J lost 4 bases, V lost 0 bases, and 1 base had no gene match. The CDR3 region has the DNA TGTGCCAGCAGCGTAGGGGACAGATACAATGAGCAGTTCTTC. Translating it yields CASSVGDRYNEQFF.

This clone occurred once. V gene TRBV10-3 combines with J gene TRBJ2-2, with 8 nucleotides matching TRBD1. Germline lookup yields CDR1 ENHRY and CDR2 SYGVKD. J was trimmed by 3 bases and V by 7 bases; bases with no gene match: 10. This CDR3 is built from 16 residues. The CDR3 here is CAITETDRGDTGELFF. CDR3 DNA: TGTGCCATCACTGAAACTGACAGGGGAGACACCGGGGAGCTGTTTTTT.

The chain employs TRBV5-1 and TRBJ2-2; no reliable D call. Germline CDR1 and CDR2: SGHRS and YFSETQ. Trimming removed 0 bases at V and 2 bases at J, with 8 bases between. The CDR3 extends over 15 amino acids. CDR3 coding DNA: TGCGCCAGCAGCTTGGTTAGTACCAACACCGGGGAGCTGTTTTTT. Encoded protein: CASSLVSTNTGELFF.

The V and J genes are TRBV9 and TRBJ2-1; 10 bases agree with TRBD1. The CDR3 spans 17 residues. The trim removed 0 bases at V and 4 bases at J, leaving 7 bases unmatched. Germline CDR1 and CDR2: SGDLS and YYNGEE. The CDR3 spells CASSVATGTGEYNEQFF. The CDR3, as DNA: TGTGCCAGCAGCGTAGCTACCGGGACAGGGGAATACAATGAGCAGTTCTTC.

This clone was seen just once. The chain couples TRBV24-1 to TRBJ2-7, with 7 bases lining up with TRBD1. The CDR3 has 17 residues. V lost 4 bases and J lost 2; bases outside the gene matches: 13. Looked up from germline, CDR1 is KGHDR and CDR2 is SFDVKD. CDR3 nucleotides: TGTGCCACCAGTGACCGTAGACAGGGATGGTCCCCCTACGAGCAGTACTTC. Its protein is CATSDRRQGWSPYEQYF.

The chain combines TRBV12-3 or TRBV12-4 with TRBJ2-5, with 7 bases lining up with TRBD1. This CDR3 spans 13 amino acids. V was pared by 3 bases and J by 4 bases, with 2 bases of the junction left unmatched. The CDR3 sequence: CASSFRQGETQYF. CDR3 bases: TGTGCCAGCAGTTTCCGACAGGGAGAGACCCAGTACTTC.

The chain links TRBV27 to TRBJ1-1, with 7 bases fitting TRBD1. Per the germline V gene, CDR1 is MNHEY and CDR2 is SMNVEV (reference sequence). The trim removed 9 bases at V and 10 bases at J, leaving 11 bases unmatched. The CDR3 runs 12 residues. Here the CDR3 reads CARTQGRLRAFF. CDR3 DNA: TGTGCCAGGACACAGGGGCGTCTGCGAGCTTTCTTT.

The V call is TRBV29-1, the J call TRBJ2-2; no clear D gene. V was trimmed by 3 bases and J by 0 bases, leaving 11 bases between them. Per germline, CDR1 SQVTM and CDR2 ANQGSEA. This CDR3 has 15 residues. This CDR3 is CSVDRQRSNTGELFF. The CDR3 DNA is TGCAGCGTTGATCGTCAGCGTTCGAACACCGGGGAGCTGTTTTTT.

V gene TRBV2 combines with J gene TRBJ1-2; 9 bases align to TRBD1. Trimming removed 4 bases from V and 8 bases from J; junction bases left unmatched: 5. CDR1 and CDR2 from the germline V gene are SNHLY and FYNNEI. The CDR3 is made up of 13 amino acids. CDR3 DNA: TGTGCCAGCAGTGTCCAAACAGGGGGCGGCTACACCTTC. Translation gives CASSVQTGGGYTF.

V is TRBV3-1 (or the pseudogene TRBV3-2) and J is TRBJ1-6; possibly TRBD1 for D (5 bases). Trimming removed 6 bases at V and 10 bases at J, with 19 bases between. This CDR3 spans 15 amino acids. Looked up from germline, CDR1 is LGHDT and CDR2 is YNNKEL (reference sequence). CDR3: CASSKNTGSRSPLHF. The CDR3 DNA sequence: TGTGCCAGCAGTAAAAACACAGGTTCGAGATCACCCCTCCACTTT.